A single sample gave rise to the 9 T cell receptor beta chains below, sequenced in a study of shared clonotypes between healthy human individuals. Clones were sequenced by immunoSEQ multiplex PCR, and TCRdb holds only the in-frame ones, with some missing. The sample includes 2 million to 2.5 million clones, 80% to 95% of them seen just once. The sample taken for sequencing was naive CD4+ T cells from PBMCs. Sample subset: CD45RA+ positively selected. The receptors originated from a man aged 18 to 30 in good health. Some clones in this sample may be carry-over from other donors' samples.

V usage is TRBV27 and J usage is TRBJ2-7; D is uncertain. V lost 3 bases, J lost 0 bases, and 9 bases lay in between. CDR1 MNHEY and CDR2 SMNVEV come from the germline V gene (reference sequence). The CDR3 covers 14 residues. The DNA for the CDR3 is TGTGCCAGCAGTTTTGGTGACCTCTCCTACGAGCAGTACTTC. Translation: CASSFGDLSYEQYF.

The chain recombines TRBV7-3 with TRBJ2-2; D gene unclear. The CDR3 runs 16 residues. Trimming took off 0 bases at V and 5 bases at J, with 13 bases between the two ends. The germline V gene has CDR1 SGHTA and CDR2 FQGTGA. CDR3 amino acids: CASSLTRTQATGELFF. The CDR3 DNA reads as TGTGCCAGCAGCTTAACAAGGACGCAGGCGACCGGGGAGCTGTTTTTT.

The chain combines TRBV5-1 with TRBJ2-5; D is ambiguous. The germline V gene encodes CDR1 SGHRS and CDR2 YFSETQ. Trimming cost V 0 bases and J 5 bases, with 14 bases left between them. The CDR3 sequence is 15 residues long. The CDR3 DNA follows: TGCGCCAGCAGCTTGGGGGGTCCCTTGAGGGAGACCCAGTACTTC. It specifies CASSLGGPLRETQYF.

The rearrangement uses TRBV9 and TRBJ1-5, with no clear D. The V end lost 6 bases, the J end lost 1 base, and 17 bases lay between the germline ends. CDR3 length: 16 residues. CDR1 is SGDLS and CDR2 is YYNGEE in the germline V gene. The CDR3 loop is CASIYPLYRSNQPQHF. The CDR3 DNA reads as TGTGCCAGCATCTACCCCCTGTATCGAAGCAATCAGCCCCAGCATTTT. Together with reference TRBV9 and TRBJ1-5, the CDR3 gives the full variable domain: DSGVTQTPKHLITATGQRVTLRCSPRSGDLSVYWYQQSLDQGLQFLIQYYNGEERAKGNILERFSAQQFPDLHSELNLSSLELGDSALYFCASIYPLYRSNQPQHFGDGTRLSIL.

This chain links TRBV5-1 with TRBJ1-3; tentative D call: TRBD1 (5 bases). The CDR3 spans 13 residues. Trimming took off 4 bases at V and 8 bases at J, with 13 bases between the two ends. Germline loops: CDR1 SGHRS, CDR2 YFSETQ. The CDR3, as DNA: TGCGCCAGCAGCACCGGCCCGGGGGACACCATATATTTT. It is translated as CASSTGPGDTIYF.

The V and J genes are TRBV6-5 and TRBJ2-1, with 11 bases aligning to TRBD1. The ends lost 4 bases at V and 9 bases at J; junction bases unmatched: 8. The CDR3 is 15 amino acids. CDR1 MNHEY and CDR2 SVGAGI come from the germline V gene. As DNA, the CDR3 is TGTGCCAGCAGTTTCCGGGACAGGGGGAAGGGTGAGCAGTTCTTC. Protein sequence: CASSFRDRGKGEQFF.

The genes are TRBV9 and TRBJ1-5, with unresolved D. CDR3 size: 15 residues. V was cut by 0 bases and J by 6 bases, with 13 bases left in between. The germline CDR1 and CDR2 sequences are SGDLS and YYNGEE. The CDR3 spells CASSVEGSGGQPQHF. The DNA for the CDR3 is TGTGCCAGCAGCGTAGAAGGATCAGGTGGTCAGCCCCAGCATTTT. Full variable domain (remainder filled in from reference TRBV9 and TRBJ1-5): DSGVTQTPKHLITATGQRVTLRCSPRSGDLSVYWYQQSLDQGLQFLIQYYNGEERAKGNILERFSAQQFPDLHSELNLSSLELGDSALYFCASSVEGSGGQPQHFGDGTRLSIL.

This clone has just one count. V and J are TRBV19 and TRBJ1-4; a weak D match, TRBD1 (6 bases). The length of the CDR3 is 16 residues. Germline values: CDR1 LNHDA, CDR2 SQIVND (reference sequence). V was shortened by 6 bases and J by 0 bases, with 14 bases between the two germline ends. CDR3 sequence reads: CASSPRGATTNEKLFF. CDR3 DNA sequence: TGTGCCAGTAGCCCCAGGGGAGCCACAACTAATGAAAAACTGTTTTTT.

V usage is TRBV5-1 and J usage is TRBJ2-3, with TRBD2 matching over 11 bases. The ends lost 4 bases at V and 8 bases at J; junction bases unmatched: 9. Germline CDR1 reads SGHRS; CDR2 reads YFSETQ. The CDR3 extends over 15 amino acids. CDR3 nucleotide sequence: TGCGCCAGCAGCCCGGACCAACTAGCGGGAGTTACGCAGTATTTT. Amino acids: CASSPDQLAGVTQYF.